The 19 T cell receptor beta chains listed next were all sequenced from one sample in a study of blood T cell repertoires in COVID-19. Produced via immunoSEQ multiplex PCR; TCRdb's table is partial and in-frame only. The data contain some 60,000 clones, around 79% of them singletons. The sample consisted of peripheral blood. The receptor set was obtained from a woman aged 45-59 years with active or convalescent COVID-19.

This clone appeared a few times. The V gene is TRBV28, the J gene TRBJ2-1; 9 nucleotides line up with TRBD2. J gave up 5 bases and V 4 bases, and 9 bases lay outside the gene matches. CDR3 length: 16 residues. The germline gives CDR1 MDHEN, CDR2 SYDVKM. The CDR3 bases are TGTGCCAGCAGTTCACATCCTAGCGGGGTTAACAATGAGCAGTTCTTC. Protein product: CASSSHPSGVNNEQFF.

This clone was seen more than once but under ten times. The chain carries TRBV7-8 and TRBJ1-6, with 8 bases matching TRBD1. The J segment lost 3 bases and the V segment lost 3 bases, leaving 7 bases of the junction unmatched. The germline gives CDR1 SGHVS, CDR2 FQNEAQ. The CDR3 runs 17 residues. CDR3 coding DNA: TGTGCCAGCAGCTTTGGGGCAGGGGGCCACTATAATTCACCCCTCCACTTT. It is translated as CASSFGAGGHYNSPLHF.

The V and J genes are TRBV19 and TRBJ1-5, with TRBD1 matching over 8 bases. This CDR3 region has 14 residues. Germline V gives CDR1 LNHDA, CDR2 SQIVND (reference sequence). V shed 7 bases, J shed 7 bases, and the junction held 9 bases outside the gene matches. The CDR3 region has the DNA TGTGCCAGTATCGTCCCAGGGGGCGAGCAGCCCCAGCATTTT. This encodes CASIVPGGEQPQHF.

This clone was counted ten times or more. The rearrangement uses TRBV7-9 and TRBJ2-2, with TRBD2 matching 9 bases. The CDR3 is 15 amino acids. With 6 bases clipped from V and 4 bases from J, the junction kept 6 bases outside the gene matches. CDR1 and CDR2 (germline): SEHNR, FQNEAQ (reference sequence). Here the CDR3 reads CASRVAGVGTGELFF. The DNA for the CDR3 is TGTGCCAGCAGGGTAGCGGGAGTAGGCACCGGGGAGCTGTTTTTT.

This CDR3 reads CASSFTGGTEAFF. DNA for the CDR3: TGTGCCAGCAGCTTCACAGGGGGCACTGAAGCTTTCTTT. The J gene is TRBJ1-1, the V gene TRBV11-2; 8 bases fit TRBD1. The CDR3 has 13 residues. The V segment lost 3 bases and the J segment 4 bases; nucleotides outside the gene matches: 1. The germline CDR1 and CDR2 sequences are SGHAT and FQNNGV.

The chain has TRBV7-7 and TRBJ2-3; TRBD2 matches at 11 bases. There are 16 residues in the CDR3. Per the germline V gene, CDR1 is SSHAT and CDR2 is FNYEAQ (reference sequence). V was clipped by 5 bases and J by 2 bases; unmatched bases: 6. In nucleotides, the CDR3 is TGTGCCAGCAGCACTGGGACTAGCGGATCCACAGATACGCAGTATTTT. Its translation: CASSTGTSGSTDTQYF.

The V and J genes are TRBV19 and TRBJ1-1; D is ambiguous. Germline CDR1 is LNHDA and CDR2 is SQIVND (reference sequence). CDR3 length equals 16 residues. V was shortened by 3 bases and J by 2 bases, with 16 bases between the two germline ends. CDR3 in amino acids: CASSIGQPNFNTEAFF. Written as DNA, the CDR3 is TGTGCCAGTAGTATTGGGCAGCCGAACTTCAACACTGAAGCTTTCTTT.

The DNA of the CDR3 is TGTGCCAGCAGCGTAGACGGGGGTATGAGCACCGGGGAGCTGTTTTTT. The encoded protein is CASSVDGGMSTGELFF. This chain connects TRBV9 to TRBJ2-2, with D possibly matching TRBD2 (6 bases). Looked up from germline, CDR1 is SGDLS and CDR2 is YYNGEE. The CDR3 loop spans 16 amino acids. V lost 0 bases to trimming and J lost 4 bases, with 13 bases between them.

The DNA of the CDR3 is TGCGCCAGCAGCGTACAGGGCCAGAACACTGAAGCTTTCTTT. It yields the protein CASSVQGQNTEAFF. V usage is TRBV5-1 and J usage is TRBJ1-1, with D perhaps TRBD1 (6 bases). V shed 4 bases and J shed 1 base, with 11 bases lying between them. The CDR3 loop spans 14 amino acids. Germline V CDR1 and CDR2: SGHRS, YFSETQ.

CDR3 region: CASKGLAGSQETQYF. The CDR3 DNA sequence: TGTGCCAGCAAAGGACTAGCGGGAAGCCAAGAGACCCAGTACTTC. The chain carries TRBV28 and TRBJ2-5; 12 bases fit TRBD2. Germline V gene lookup returns CDR1 MDHEN and CDR2 SYDVKM. Trimming at V came to 7 bases and at J to 1 base, leaving 4 bases not matched to a gene. The CDR3 spans 15 residues.

The J gene is TRBJ1-1, the V gene TRBV10-1; no reliable D call. The CDR3 sequence is 16 residues long. Germline V gene lookup returns CDR1 WNHNN and CDR2 SYGVQD (reference sequence). The germline V and J ends were trimmed by 6 bases and 6 bases, with 23 bases remaining between them. The CDR3 here is CASSRGPGGVKAEAFF. CDR3 DNA: TGCGCCAGCAGCCGCGGCCCCGGCGGGGTTAAAGCTGAAGCTTTCTTT.

The rearrangement joins TRBV19 to TRBJ1-1; TRBD1 matches 7 bases. J lost 2 bases, V lost 8 bases, and 5 bases had no gene match. This CDR3 is 13 amino acids long. Per the germline V gene, CDR1 is LNHDA and CDR2 is SQIVND (reference sequence). CDR3 DNA sequence: TGTGCCAGTTCGGGACAGCTTAACACTGAAGCTTTCTTT. Protein product: CASSGQLNTEAFF.

The chain carries TRBV3-1 (or the pseudogene TRBV3-2) and TRBJ1-1; 7 bases match TRBD1. Losses at the gene ends were 4 bases for V and 7 bases for J; bases not matched to a gene: 9. This CDR3 spans 14 amino acids. Germline-derived CDR1 and CDR2 are LGHDT and YNNKEL (reference sequence). The CDR3 coding sequence is TGTGCCAGCAGCCTCGGGACAGACGGTGGTGAAGCTTTCTTT. Its translation is CASSLGTDGGEAFF.

The chain uses TRBV27 and TRBJ2-7, with D maybe TRBD1 (5 bases). CDR1 and CDR2 (germline): MNHEY, SMNVEV (reference sequence). Trimming took 5 bases from V and 0 from J, leaving 8 bases between them. The CDR3 extends over 13 amino acids. CDR3 coding DNA: TGTGCCAGCAGTATTCAGGGCTCCTACGAGCAGTACTTC. The encoded protein is CASSIQGSYEQYF.

CDR3 nucleotide sequence: TGCGCCAGCAGCCCCGAGCTTAATACGCAGTATTTT. It specifies CASSPELNTQYF. The V call is TRBV5-1, the J call TRBJ2-3; no clear D. Trimming removed 4 bases at V and 7 bases at J, with 10 bases between. Looked up from germline, CDR1 is SGHRS and CDR2 is YFSETQ. The CDR3 covers 12 residues.

The rearrangement uses TRBV2 and TRBJ1-3, with a tentative D call TRBD1 (6 bases). The CDR3 runs to 13 residues. The germline gives CDR1 SNHLY, CDR2 FYNNEI. Trimming cost V 8 bases and J 2 bases, with 10 bases left between them. The CDR3: CASRQGPGNTIYF. The CDR3 DNA is TGTGCCAGCCGGCAGGGGCCTGGAAACACCATATATTTT.

This chain joins TRBV28 and TRBJ2-3, with D perhaps TRBD2 (5 bases). CDR1 MDHEN and CDR2 SYDVKM come from the germline V gene. This CDR3 contains 14 residues. V was pared by 4 bases and J by 6 bases, with 14 bases between. The CDR3 nucleotides are TGTGCCAGCAGTTCCCCAGCGGTGAGGGATACGCAGTATTTT. Amino acid sequence: CASSSPAVRDTQYF.

Only a few counts were recorded for this clone. The chain recombines TRBV7-8 with TRBJ1-5; 8 nucleotides match TRBD1. The CDR3 is 16 amino acids. J gave up 5 bases and V 0 bases, and 6 bases lay outside the gene matches. Germline CDR1 reads SGHVS; CDR2 reads FQNEAQ. CDR3 sequence reads: CASSLASGGLDQPQHF. The DNA for the CDR3 is TGTGCCAGCAGCTTAGCGTCAGGGGGCTTAGATCAGCCCCAGCATTTT.

The chain uses TRBV7-2 and TRBJ1-2; TRBD1 aligns across 9 bases. Trimming took 5 bases from V and 5 from J; bases not matched to a gene: 9. The CDR3 extends over 15 amino acids. Germline CDR1 is SGHTA and CDR2 is FQGNSA. This CDR3 reads CASSVGQGSGYGYTF. As DNA, the CDR3 is TGTGCCAGCAGCGTGGGACAGGGATCTGGTTATGGCTACACCTTC.